These 2 T cell receptor beta chains were all obtained from the same sample, sequenced in a study of blood T cell repertoires in COVID-19. Profiled with immunoSEQ multiplex PCR; TCRdb holds only in-frame clones, not every one. The sample gives thousands of clones, 93% of which show up once; 1.5% to 2% is in the top ten. Sequenced sample: peripheral blood. The receptor source for this set is a human donor in a cohort sampled during active COVID-19.

This chain uses TRBV5-1 with TRBJ1-4; 10 bases are a match to TRBD1. The ends lost 0 bases at V and 8 bases at J; junction bases unmatched: 16. CDR1 SGHRS and CDR2 YFSETQ come from the germline V gene. CDR3 size: 19 residues. The CDR3 DNA follows: TGCGCCAGCAGCTTGGCCGCAGTTGTATTCGGGACAGGGGACGAAAAACTGTTTTTT. It yields the protein CASSLAAVVFGTGDEKLFF.

CDR3 sequence (DNA): TGTGCCAGCAGCTTAGAAGCGGGGAGCTCCTACGAGCAGTACTTC. It translates to CASSLEAGSSYEQYF. The J gene is TRBJ2-7, the V gene TRBV7-2; 7 bases map to TRBD2. The CDR3 extends over 15 amino acids. Per germline, CDR1 SGHTA and CDR2 FQGNSA. With V trimmed by 1 base and J by 0 bases, 3 bases remained unmatched.